Presented here are 13 T cell receptor beta chains from one specimen sequenced in a study of blood T cells in healthy people across ages. With a J-beta primer mix and a sample-barcoded 5' primer, a second PCR ran about 7 to 12 cycles. TCRdb itself ran the 5' RACE reads through MiXCR, one entry per CDR3 protein. Here the sample spans 870,000 or so distinct CDR3 sequences, more than 25% being singletons. The sample consisted of blood. All receptors derive from a woman aged 80 or over in good health.

The chain recombines TRBV5-1 with TRBJ2-1; no clear D. Germline-derived CDR1 and CDR2 are SGHRS and YFSETQ. The CDR3 is made up of 15 amino acids. Trimming cost V 3 bases and J 0 bases, with 10 bases left between them. The CDR3 coding sequence is TGCGCCAGCAGCTCGTCACATGACTCCTACAATGAGCAGTTCTTC. The encoded protein is CASSSSHDSYNEQFF.

The chain employs TRBV5-5 and TRBJ2-2; D not resolved. The CDR3 contains 15 residues. Between the trimmed V and J ends, which lost 0 bases and 2 bases, there was a span of 8 bases. Germline V gives CDR1 SGHKS, CDR2 YYEKEE (reference sequence). The CDR3 nucleotides are TGTGCCAGCAGCTTGGGGCCGATTAACACCGGGGAGCTGTTTTTT. Protein: CASSLGPINTGELFF. Together with reference TRBV5-5 and TRBJ2-2, the CDR3 gives the full variable domain: DAGVTQSPTHLIKTRGQQVTLRCSPISGHKSVSWYQQVLGQGPQFIFQYYEKEERGRGNFPDRFSARQFPNYSSELNVNALLLGDSALYLCASSLGPINTGELFFGEGSRLTVL.

In its sample, this clonotype was seen a few times. V usage is TRBV2 and J usage is TRBJ2-1; a weak D match, TRBD1 (6 bases). V was clipped by 7 bases and J by 7 bases, with 14 bases between them. The CDR3 is 13 residues long. Germline values: CDR1 SNHLY, CDR2 FYNNEI. CDR3 bases: TGTGCCAGCAACCCGGGACACTGGAATGAGCAGTTCTTC. As protein: CASNPGHWNEQFF.

The sample holds many counts of this clonotype. The chain has TRBV6-2 or TRBV6-3 and TRBJ2-1, with 10 bases fitting TRBD2. This CDR3 contains 15 residues. In germline, CDR1 is MNHEY, CDR2 SVGEGT. Unmatched junction bases numbered 14, after V lost 6 bases and J lost 12 bases. CDR3 sequence (DNA): TGTGCCAGCAGACGAAGCGGGACTAGCGCTATTATGCAGTTCTTC. This translates into CASRRSGTSAIMQFF.

The rearrangement uses TRBV7-9 and TRBJ1-6; no clear D. The CDR3 covers 14 residues. The V gene's germline CDR1 is SEHNR and CDR2 FQNEAQ (reference sequence). Trimming cost V 5 bases and J 9 bases, with 14 bases left between them. The DNA for the CDR3 is TGTGCCAGCAGCCGGGCGGAGGCAATTTCACCCCTCCACTTT. Protein product: CASSRAEAISPLHF.

This chain uses TRBV14 with TRBJ2-2, with 11 bases identical to TRBD2. The germline gives CDR1 SGHDN, CDR2 FVKESK. V shed 0 bases, J shed 4 bases, and the junction held 16 bases outside the gene matches. This CDR3 is 21 amino acids long. In nucleotides, the CDR3 is TGTGCCAGCAGCCAAGATGGCAGCTTACTAGCGGGGGAGGTGGCCACCGGGGAGCTGTTTTTT. Protein: CASSQDGSLLAGEVATGELFF. Full variable domain (missing parts from reference TRBV14 and TRBJ2-2): EAGVTQFPSHSVIEKGQTVTLRCDPISGHDNLYWYRRVMGKEIKFLLHFVKESKQDESGMPNNRFLAERTGGTYSTLKVQPAELEDSGVYFCASSQDGSLLAGEVATGELFFGEGSRLTVL.

The chain is built from TRBV20-1 and TRBJ1-4, with D possibly matching TRBD1 (5 bases). Trimming cost V 0 bases and J 5 bases, with 13 bases left between them. Germline V gives CDR1 DFQATT, CDR2 SNEGSKA (reference sequence). The CDR3 is 15 residues long. The CDR3 region is CSARDFGRGNEKLFF. The DNA for the CDR3 is TGCAGTGCTAGAGATTTCGGGAGGGGAAATGAAAAACTGTTTTTT.

This clonotype was found many times. The rearrangement uses TRBV7-9 and TRBJ1-5; D might be TRBD1 (6 bases). Germline values: CDR1 SEHNR, CDR2 FQNEAQ (reference sequence). Deletions cut 4 bases from V and 7 bases from J, with 8 bases between. The CDR3 is 12 amino acids. The CDR3 loop is CASSWGQQPQHF. In DNA form, the CDR3 reads TGTGCCAGCAGCTGGGGGCAGCAGCCCCAGCATTTT. The full variable domain, rest sourced from reference TRBV7-9 and TRBJ1-5, is DTGVSQNPRHKITKRGQNVTFRCDPISEHNRLYWYRQTLGQGPEFLTYFQNEAQLEKSRLLSDRFSAERPKGSFSTLEIQRTEQGDSAMYLCASSWGQQPQHFGDGTRLSIL.

CDR3 sequence: CSAVRGPWETQYF. CDR3 coding DNA: TGCAGTGCTGTCCGGGGACCTTGGGAGACCCAGTACTTC. The chain is built from TRBV20-1 and TRBJ2-5; D tentatively fits TRBD1 or TRBD2 (5 bases each). V shed 5 bases and J shed 5 bases, with 15 bases lying between them. There are 13 residues in the CDR3. Germline lookup yields CDR1 DFQATT and CDR2 SNEGSKA (reference sequence).

This clonotype was recorded at least ten times. The chain has TRBV5-1 and TRBJ2-3, with no clear D. The length of the CDR3 is 16 residues. Germline assignment: CDR1 SGHRS and CDR2 YFSETQ. Trimming shortened V by 0 bases and J by 2 bases, and 13 bases separated the two germline ends. This CDR3 reads CASSLEGSFLTDTQYF. The CDR3 DNA is TGCGCCAGCAGCTTGGAGGGCAGCTTTCTCACAGATACGCAGTATTTT.

This clonotype was found once. With a much larger clone just one base away, this may be a read error. The chain carries TRBV2 and TRBJ2-4; D possibly corresponds to TRBD1 (5 bases). Judging by the DNA end, TRBJ2-7 fits better; the J call may be wrong. This CDR3 has 15 residues. The germline gives CDR1 SNHLY, CDR2 FYNNEI. The CDR3 nucleotides are TGTGCCAGCAGTGGAATGCAGGGTGTTCGATACGAGCAGTACTTC. Its protein product is CASSGMQGVRYEQYF.

In regard to this clonotype: This may arise from a read error, as a much more abundant clone is one base away. The V call is TRBV24-1, the J call TRBJ2-5; TRBD1 agrees at 11 bases. The DNA end is a closer match to TRBJ2-1, so the J assignment may be wrong. Germline V lookup: CDR1 KGHDR, CDR2 SFDVKD. The CDR3 contains 16 residues. CDR3 in DNA: TGTGCCACCAGTGATTCCCGGACAGGGGGCCAAGAGACCCAGTTCTTC. It translates to CATSDSRTGGQETQFF.

The chain joins TRBV5-6 to TRBJ2-2; 11 bases agree with TRBD1. The CDR3 extends over 15 amino acids. Germline assignment: CDR1 SGHDT and CDR2 YYEEEE. V lost 5 bases and J lost 5; bases outside the gene matches: 5. The CDR3 loop is CASRRTGGGTGELFF. Here the CDR3 DNA reads TGTGCCAGCAGGAGGACAGGGGGCGGTACCGGGGAGCTGTTTTTT.